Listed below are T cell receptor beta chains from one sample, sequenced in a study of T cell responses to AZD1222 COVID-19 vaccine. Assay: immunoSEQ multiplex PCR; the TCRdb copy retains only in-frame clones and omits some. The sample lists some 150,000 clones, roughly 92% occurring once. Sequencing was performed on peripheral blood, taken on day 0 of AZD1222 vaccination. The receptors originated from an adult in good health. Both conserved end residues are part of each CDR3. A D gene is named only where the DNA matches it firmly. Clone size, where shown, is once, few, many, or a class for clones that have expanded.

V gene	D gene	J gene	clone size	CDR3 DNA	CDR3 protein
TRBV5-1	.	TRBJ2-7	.	TGCGCCAGCAGCTTCGCGGGACAGAACTACGAGCAGTACTTC	CASSFAGQNYEQYF
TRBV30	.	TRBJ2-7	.	TGTGCCTGGAGTCCCCACTCCTACGAGCAGTACTTC	CAWSPHSYEQYF
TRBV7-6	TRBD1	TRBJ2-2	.	TGTGCCAGCAGCTCGACAGGGGCGAACACCGGGGAGCTGTTTTTT	CASSSTGANTGELFF
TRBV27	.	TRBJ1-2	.	TGTGCCAGCAGTTCTCTTGGGACCACCTATGGCTACACCTTC	CASSSLGTTYGYTF
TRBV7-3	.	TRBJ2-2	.	TGTGCCAGCAGCTTCCACCCCACCGGGGAGCTGTTTTTT	CASSFHPTGELFF
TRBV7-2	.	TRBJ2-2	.	TGTGCCAGCAGCCCGAACAGGGTAGTCGGGGAGCTGTTTTTT	CASSPNRVVGELFF
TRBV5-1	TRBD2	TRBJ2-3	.	TGCGCCAGCAGCCAACTAGCGGGAGGGGGACAGTATTTT	CASSQLAGGGQYF
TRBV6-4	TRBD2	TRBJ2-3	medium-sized	TGTGCCAGCAGTGACCAAGCGGGAGCGAACACAGATACGCAGTATTTT	CASSDQAGANTDTQYF
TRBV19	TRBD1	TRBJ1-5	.	TGTGCCAGTAGTATAAGGACAGGGGTTCAGCCCCAGCATTTT	CASSIRTGVQPQHF
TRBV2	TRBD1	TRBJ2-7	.	TGTGCCAGCAGTTTCGACAGGGGGGCGGACGAGCAGTACTTC	CASSFDRGADEQYF
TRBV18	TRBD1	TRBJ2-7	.	TGTGCCAGCTCACAACTACCGGTTGGGACAGGAACCTACGAGCAGTACTTC	CASSQLPVGTGTYEQYF
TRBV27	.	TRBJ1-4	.	TGTGCCAGCAGCCCCTACCAGCGAGAAAAACTGTTTTTT	CASSPYQREKLFF
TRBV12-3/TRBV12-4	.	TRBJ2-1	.	TGTGCCAGCAGTTGGAGCGGGAATGAGCAGTTCTTC	CASSWSGNEQFF
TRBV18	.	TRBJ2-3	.	TGTGCCAGCTCACCACGGACTTCGAGCTCGGGCACAGATACGCAGTATTTT	CASSPRTSSSGTDTQYF
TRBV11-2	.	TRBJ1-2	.	TGTGCCAGCAGCGCGCCCCCGGGGGCGAGAAGCAGTGGTGGCTACACCTTC	CASSAPPGARSSGGYTF
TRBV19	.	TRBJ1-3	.	TGTGCCAGTAGTGCGTCCCCCTCGGGAAACACCATATATTTT	CASSASPSGNTIYF
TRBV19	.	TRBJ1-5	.	TGTGCCAGTAGTTTTCAGGGTACTCAGCCCCAGCATTTT	CASSFQGTQPQHF